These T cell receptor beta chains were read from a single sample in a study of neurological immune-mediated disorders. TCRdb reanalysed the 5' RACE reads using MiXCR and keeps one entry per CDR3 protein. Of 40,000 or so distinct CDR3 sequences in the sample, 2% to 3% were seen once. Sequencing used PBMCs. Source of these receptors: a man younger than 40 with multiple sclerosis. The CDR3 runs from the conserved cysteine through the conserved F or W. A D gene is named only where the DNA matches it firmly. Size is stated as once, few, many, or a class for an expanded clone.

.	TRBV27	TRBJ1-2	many	CASSTTSDLTNYGYTF	TGTGCCAGCAGTACAACCTCGGACCTAACTAACTATGGCTACACCTTC
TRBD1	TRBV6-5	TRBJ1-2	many	CASSLQGNYGYTF	TGTGCCAGCAGTTTACAGGGGAACTATGGCTACACCTTC
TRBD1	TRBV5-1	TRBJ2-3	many	CASRTGGTDTQYF	TGCGCCAGCAGGACAGGGGGCACAGATACGCAGTATTTT
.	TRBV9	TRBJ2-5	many	CASSARSRGHPPGAQYF	TGTGCCAGCAGCGCTCGTAGTCGGGGGCACCCCCCGGGTGCCCAGTACTTC
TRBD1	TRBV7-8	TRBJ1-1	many	CASTQQTGRNTEAFF	TGTGCCAGCACCCAACAGACAGGGAGGAACACTGAAGCTTTCTTT
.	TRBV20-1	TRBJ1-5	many	CSASRQNNQPQHF	TGCAGTGCTTCCCGACAGAACAATCAGCCCCAGCATTTT
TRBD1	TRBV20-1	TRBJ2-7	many	CSANLRGRGYEQYF	TGCAGTGCTAACCTGAGGGGGCGAGGTTACGAGCAGTACTTC
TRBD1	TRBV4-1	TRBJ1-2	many	CASSPGTGPYGYTF	TGCGCCAGCAGCCCCGGGACAGGACCTTATGGCTACACCTTC
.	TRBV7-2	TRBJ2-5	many	CASSMTRGGETQYF	TGTGCCAGCAGCATGACTAGAGGAGGAGAGACCCAGTACTTC
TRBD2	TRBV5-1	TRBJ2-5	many	CASSLGTSGQETQYF	TGCGCCAGCAGCTTAGGGACTAGCGGACAAGAGACCCAGTACTTC
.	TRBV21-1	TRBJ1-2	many	CASQKQAGRGYTF	TGTGCCAGCCAAAAACAGGCCGGGAGGGGCTACACCTTC